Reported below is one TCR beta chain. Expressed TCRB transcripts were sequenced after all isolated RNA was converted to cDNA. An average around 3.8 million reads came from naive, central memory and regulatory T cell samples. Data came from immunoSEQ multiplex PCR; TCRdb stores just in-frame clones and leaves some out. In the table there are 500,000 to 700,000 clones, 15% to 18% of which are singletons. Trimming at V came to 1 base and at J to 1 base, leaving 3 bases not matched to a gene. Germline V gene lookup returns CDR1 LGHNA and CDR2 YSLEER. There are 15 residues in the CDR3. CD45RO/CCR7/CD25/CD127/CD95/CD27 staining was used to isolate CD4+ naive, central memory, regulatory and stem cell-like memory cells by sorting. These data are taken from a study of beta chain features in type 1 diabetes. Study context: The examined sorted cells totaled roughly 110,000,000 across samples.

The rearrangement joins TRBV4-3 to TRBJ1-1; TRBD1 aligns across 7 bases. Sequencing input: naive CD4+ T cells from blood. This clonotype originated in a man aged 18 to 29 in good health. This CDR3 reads CASSQGDRENTEAFF. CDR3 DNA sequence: TGCGCCAGCAGCCAAGGCGACAGGGAGAACACTGAAGCTTTCTTT.